This T cell receptor (beta chain) was sequenced for a study of breast tumors, draining lymph nodes, adjacent tissues. Study results and limitations: That most tumor T cells come from lymph nodes remained unproven. Luminal-like breast cancer showed significantly higher tumor–nontumor repertoire similarity than basal-like. The data were judged consistent with most tumor T cells coming from lymph node and expanding in tumor. Tumors had less TCR diversity than lymph nodes, more than nontumor tissue.

Only a few counts were recorded for this clonotype. Its antigen is currently unknown. Since a much larger clone is just one base distant, this may be a read error. Each CDR3 protein is one row after TCRdb ran MiXCR on the multiplex PCR reads. The repertoire holds roughly 260,000 distinct CDR3 sequences, with over 25% as singletons. Samples came from axillary lymph nodes draining the breast cancer. Sequencing was carried out using axillary lymph node tissue. The TCR was taken from a female donor with breast cancer. Some clones in this sample may be carry-over from other donors' samples.

The DNA for the CDR3 is TGTGCCAGCAGCCCACTGAGAGGCAGGTACGAGCAGTACTTC. It codes for CASSPLRGRYEQYF. The rearrangement links TRBV7-8 to TRBJ2-7; D uncertain. Germline lookup yields CDR1 SGHVS and CDR2 FQNEAQ. V was shortened by 5 bases and J by 4 bases, with 15 bases between the two germline ends. This CDR3 is 14 amino acids long.